Below, one T cell receptor (beta chain) is given with its context. Its antigen is undetermined. This sample stems from a study of graft-versus-host responses after intestinal transplantation. Whole-study context: Recipients obtained multivisceral, liver-intestinal, or isolated intestinal transplants. Tacrolimus and steroids were given for two to three years to all recipients after anti-thymocyte globulin induction.

Here immunoSEQ multiplex PCR was the method, and the copy in TCRdb shows in-frame clones only, minus some. The repertoire has tens of thousands of clones, approximately 90% of them found once; the top ten carry roughly 5.6%. The V end was cut by 2 bases, the J end by 2 bases, with 13 bases between. The germline gives CDR1 MDHEN, CDR2 SYDVKM. CDR3 size: 16 residues. The genes are TRBV28 and TRBJ2-1, with D unclear. Sequenced material: unstimulated CD8+ T cells sorted from spleen or lymph node cells, taken before intestinal transplant. The TCR sequence derives from a human donor who received an intestinal transplant. The CDR3 DNA follows: TGTGCCAGCAGTTTAAACAGTCTGTCTACCTACAATGAGCAGTTCTTC. This encodes CASSLNSLSTYNEQFF.